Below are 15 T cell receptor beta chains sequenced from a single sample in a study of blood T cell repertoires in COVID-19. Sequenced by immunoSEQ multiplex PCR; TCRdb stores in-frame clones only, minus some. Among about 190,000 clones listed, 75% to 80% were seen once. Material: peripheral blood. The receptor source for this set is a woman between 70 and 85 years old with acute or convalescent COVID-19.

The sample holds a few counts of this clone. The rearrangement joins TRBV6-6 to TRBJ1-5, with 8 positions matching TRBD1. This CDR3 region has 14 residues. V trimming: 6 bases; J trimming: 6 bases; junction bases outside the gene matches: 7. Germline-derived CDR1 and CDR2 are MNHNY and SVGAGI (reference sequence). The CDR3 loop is CASSRQQGAQPQHF. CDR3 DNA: TGTGCCAGCAGCAGACAGCAGGGGGCTCAGCCCCAGCATTTT.

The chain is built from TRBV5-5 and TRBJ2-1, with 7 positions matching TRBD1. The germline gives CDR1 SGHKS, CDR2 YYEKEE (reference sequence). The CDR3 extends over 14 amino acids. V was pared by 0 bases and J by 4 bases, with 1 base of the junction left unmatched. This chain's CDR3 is CASSLDRGYNEQFF. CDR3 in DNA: TGTGCCAGCAGCTTGGACAGGGGTTACAATGAGCAGTTCTTC.

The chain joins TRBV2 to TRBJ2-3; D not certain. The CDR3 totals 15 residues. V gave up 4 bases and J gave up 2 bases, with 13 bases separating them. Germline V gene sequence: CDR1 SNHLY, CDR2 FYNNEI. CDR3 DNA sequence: TGTGCCAGCAGTGCGATCGTTTTAGTCACAGATACGCAGTATTTT. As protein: CASSAIVLVTDTQYF.

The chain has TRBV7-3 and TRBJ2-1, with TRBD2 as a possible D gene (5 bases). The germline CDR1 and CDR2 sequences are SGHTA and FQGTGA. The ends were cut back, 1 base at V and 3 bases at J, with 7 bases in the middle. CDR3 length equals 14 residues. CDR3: CASSLSEGYNEQFF. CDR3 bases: TGTGCCAGCAGCTTAAGTGAGGGCTACAATGAGCAGTTCTTC.

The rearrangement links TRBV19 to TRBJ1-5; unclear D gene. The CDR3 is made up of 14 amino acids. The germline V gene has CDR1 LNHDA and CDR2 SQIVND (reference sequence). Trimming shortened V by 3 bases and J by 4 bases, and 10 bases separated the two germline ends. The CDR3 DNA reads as TGTGCCAGTAGTATCCGCCAGTTAAATCAGCCCCAGCATTTT. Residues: CASSIRQLNQPQHF.

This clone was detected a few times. The CDR3 protein is CASSQLGPGDYGYTF. CDR3 DNA: TGTGCCAGCAGCCAGCTAGGCCCGGGGGATTATGGCTACACCTTC. The chain couples TRBV7-2 to TRBJ1-2, with a tentative D call TRBD1 (5 bases). CDR3 length equals 15 residues. Germline CDR1 SGHTA, CDR2 FQGNSA. Trimming stripped 5 bases from V and 5 bases from J, with 18 bases between. Filled out from reference TRBV7-2 and TRBJ1-2, the complete variable domain reads GAGVSQSPSNKVTEKGKDVELRCDPISGHTALYWYRQSLGQGLEFLIYFQGNSAPDKSGLPSDRFSAERTGGSVSTLTIQRTQQEDSAVYLCASSQLGPGDYGYTFGSGTRLTVV.

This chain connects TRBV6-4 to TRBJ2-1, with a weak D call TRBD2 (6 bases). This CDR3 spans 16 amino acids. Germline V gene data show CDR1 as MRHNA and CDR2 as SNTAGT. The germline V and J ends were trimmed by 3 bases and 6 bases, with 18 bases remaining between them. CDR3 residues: CASSDQRIAEVNEQFF. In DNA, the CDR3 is TGTGCCAGCAGTGATCAACGTATAGCGGAGGTCAATGAGCAGTTCTTC.

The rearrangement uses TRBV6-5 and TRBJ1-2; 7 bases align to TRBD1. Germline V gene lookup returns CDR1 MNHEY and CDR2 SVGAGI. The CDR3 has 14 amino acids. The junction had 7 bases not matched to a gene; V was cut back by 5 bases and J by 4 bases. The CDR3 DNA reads TGTGCCAGCAGTCGCGACAGGGAAATCTATGGCTACACCTTC. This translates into CASSRDREIYGYTF.

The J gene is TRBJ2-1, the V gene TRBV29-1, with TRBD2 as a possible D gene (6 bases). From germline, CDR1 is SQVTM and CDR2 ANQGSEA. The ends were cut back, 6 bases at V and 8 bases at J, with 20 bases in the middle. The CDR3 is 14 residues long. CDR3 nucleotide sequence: TGCAGCGTGGTAAATAGCGGAAGGGGCGATGAGCAGTTCTTC. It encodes CSVVNSGRGDEQFF.

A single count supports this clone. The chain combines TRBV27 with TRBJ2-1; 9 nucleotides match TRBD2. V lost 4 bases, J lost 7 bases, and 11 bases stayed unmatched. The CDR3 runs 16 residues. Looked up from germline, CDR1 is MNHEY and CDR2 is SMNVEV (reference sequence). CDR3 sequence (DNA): TGTGCCAGCAGTTCCCCCCGCGGGAGGGCCCCGAATGAGCAGTTCTTC. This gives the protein CASSSPRGRAPNEQFF.

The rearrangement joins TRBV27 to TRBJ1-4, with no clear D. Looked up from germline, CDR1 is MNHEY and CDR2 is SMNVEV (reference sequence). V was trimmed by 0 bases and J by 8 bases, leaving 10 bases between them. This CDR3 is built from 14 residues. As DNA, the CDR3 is TGTGCCAGCAGTTTATCCCGGGGATCCGAAAAACTGTTTTTT. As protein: CASSLSRGSEKLFF.

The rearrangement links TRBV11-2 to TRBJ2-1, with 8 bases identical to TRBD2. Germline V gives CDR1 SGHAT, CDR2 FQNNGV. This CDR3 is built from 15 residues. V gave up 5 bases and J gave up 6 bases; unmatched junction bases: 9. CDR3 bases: TGTGCCAGCAGCCGAATAGCGGGAAGACTCAATGAGCAGTTCTTC. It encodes CASSRIAGRLNEQFF.

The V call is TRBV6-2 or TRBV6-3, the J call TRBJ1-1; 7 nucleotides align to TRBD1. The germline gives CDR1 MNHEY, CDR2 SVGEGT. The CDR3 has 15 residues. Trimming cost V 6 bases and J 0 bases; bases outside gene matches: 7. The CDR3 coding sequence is TGTGCCAGCAGCCGGGGACAGCGAATGAACACTGAAGCTTTCTTT. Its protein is CASSRGQRMNTEAFF.

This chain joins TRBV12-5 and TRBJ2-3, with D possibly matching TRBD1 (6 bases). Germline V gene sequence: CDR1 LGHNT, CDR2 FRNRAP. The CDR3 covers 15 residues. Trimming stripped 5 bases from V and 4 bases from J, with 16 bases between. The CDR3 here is CASGPGQSVADTQYF. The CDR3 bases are TGTGCTAGTGGTCCAGGACAGAGCGTAGCAGATACGCAGTATTTT.

CDR3 in DNA: TGTGCCAGCAGTTTATCCAGGATCGGGGTGGGCTACGAGCAGTACTTC. Its translation is CASSLSRIGVGYEQYF. This sequence joins TRBV27 and TRBJ2-7; the D gene is possibly TRBD2 (5 bases). Per the germline V gene, CDR1 is MNHEY and CDR2 is SMNVEV (reference sequence). V lost 0 bases and J lost 3, with 15 bases in between. CDR3 length: 16 amino acids.